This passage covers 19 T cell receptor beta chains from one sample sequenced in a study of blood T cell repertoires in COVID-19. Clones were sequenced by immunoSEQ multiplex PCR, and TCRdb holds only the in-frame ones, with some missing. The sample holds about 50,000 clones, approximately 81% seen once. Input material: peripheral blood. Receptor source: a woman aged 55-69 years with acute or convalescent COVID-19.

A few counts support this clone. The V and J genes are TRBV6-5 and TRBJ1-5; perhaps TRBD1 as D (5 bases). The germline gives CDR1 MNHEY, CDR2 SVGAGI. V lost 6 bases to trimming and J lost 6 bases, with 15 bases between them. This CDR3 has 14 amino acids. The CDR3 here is CASRSAGIGQPQHF. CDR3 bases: TGTGCCAGCAGGAGCGCAGGGATAGGTCAGCCCCAGCATTTT.

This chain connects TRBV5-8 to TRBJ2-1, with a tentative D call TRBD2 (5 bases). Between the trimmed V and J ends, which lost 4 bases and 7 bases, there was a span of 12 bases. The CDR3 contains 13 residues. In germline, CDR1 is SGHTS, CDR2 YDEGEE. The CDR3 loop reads CASSRGTPNEQFF. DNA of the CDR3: TGTGCCAGCAGCCGGGGAACTCCAAATGAGCAGTTCTTC.

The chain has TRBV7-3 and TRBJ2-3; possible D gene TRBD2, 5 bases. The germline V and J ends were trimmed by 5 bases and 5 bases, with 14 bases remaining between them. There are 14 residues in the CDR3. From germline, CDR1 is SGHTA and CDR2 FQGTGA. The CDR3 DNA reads TGTGCCAGCAGCATAAGCGGTCCGGGAGATACGCAGTATTTT. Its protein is CASSISGPGDTQYF.

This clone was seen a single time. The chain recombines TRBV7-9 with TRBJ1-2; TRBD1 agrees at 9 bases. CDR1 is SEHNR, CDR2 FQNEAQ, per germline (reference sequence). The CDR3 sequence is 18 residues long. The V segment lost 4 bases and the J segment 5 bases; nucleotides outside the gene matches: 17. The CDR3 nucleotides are TGTGCCAGCAGCTCCCTCGGAGGAAGGGACAGGGATCTTTATGGCTACACCTTC. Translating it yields CASSSLGGRDRDLYGYTF.

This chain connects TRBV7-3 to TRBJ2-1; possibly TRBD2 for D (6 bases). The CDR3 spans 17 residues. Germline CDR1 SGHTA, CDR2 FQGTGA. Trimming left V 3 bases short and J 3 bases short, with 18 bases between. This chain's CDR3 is CASSFMPGAGFYNEQFF. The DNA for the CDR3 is TGTGCCAGCAGCTTCATGCCTGGGGCGGGGTTCTACAATGAGCAGTTCTTC. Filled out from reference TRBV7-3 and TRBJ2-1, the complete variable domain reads GAGVSQTPSNKVTEKGKYVELRCDPISGHTALYWYRQSLGQGPEFLIYFQGTGAADDSGLPNDRFFAVRPEGSVSTLKIQRTERGDSAVYLCASSFMPGAGFYNEQFFGPGTRLTVL.

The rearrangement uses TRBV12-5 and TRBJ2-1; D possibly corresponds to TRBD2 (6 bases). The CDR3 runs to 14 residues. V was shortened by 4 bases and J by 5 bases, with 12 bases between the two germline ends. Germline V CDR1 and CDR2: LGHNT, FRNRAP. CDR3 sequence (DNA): TGTGCTAGTGGTTCCGGACTACCAGACAATGAGCAGTTCTTC. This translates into CASGSGLPDNEQFF.

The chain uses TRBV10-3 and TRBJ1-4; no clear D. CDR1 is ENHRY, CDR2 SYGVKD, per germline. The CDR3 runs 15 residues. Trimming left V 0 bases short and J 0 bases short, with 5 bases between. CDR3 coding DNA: TGTGCCATCAGTGAGTCCAGTGCAACTAATGAAAAACTGTTTTTT. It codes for CAISESSATNEKLFF.

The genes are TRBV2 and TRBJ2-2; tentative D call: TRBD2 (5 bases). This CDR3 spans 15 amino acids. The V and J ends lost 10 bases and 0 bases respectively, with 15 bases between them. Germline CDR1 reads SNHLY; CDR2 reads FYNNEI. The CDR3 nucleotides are TGTGCCACCTTGAAGGGAGCCCCGAACACCGGGGAGCTGTTTTTT. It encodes CATLKGAPNTGELFF.

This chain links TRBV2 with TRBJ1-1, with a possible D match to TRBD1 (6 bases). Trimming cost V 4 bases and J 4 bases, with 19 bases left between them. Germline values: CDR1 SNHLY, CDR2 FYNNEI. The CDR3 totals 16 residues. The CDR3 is CASSVTLGRGSTEAFF. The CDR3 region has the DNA TGTGCCAGCAGTGTTACGTTGGGCAGGGGAAGCACTGAAGCTTTCTTT.

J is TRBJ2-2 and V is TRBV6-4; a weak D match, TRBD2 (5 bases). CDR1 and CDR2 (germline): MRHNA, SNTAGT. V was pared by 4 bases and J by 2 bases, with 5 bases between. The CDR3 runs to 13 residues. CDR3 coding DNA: TGTGCCAGCAGTGGGACTAACACCGGGGAGCTGTTTTTT. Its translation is CASSGTNTGELFF.

In DNA, the CDR3 is TGCGCCAGCAGCTCCGTGTCGGGGGGCCCCTACGAGCAGTACTTC. This gives the protein CASSSVSGGPYEQYF. The J gene is TRBJ2-7, the V gene TRBV5-1; possible D gene TRBD2, 7 bases. The CDR3 is 15 amino acids. Per germline, CDR1 SGHRS and CDR2 YFSETQ. The ends were cut back, 3 bases at V and 2 bases at J, with 15 bases in the middle. The full variable domain, rest sourced from reference TRBV5-1 and TRBJ2-7, is KAGVTQTPRYLIKTRGQQVTLSCSPISGHRSVSWYQQTPGQGLQFLFEYFSETQRNKGNFPGRFSGRQFSNSRSEMNVSTLELGDSALYLCASSSVSGGPYEQYFGPGTRLTVT.

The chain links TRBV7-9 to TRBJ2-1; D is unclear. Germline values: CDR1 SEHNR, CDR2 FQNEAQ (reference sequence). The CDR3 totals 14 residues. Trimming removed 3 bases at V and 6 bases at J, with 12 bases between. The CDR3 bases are TGTGCCAGCAGCTTGAGTGATTTTGTCAATGAGCAGTTCTTC. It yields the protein CASSLSDFVNEQFF. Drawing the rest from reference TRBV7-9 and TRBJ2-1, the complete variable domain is DTGVSQNPRHKITKRGQNVTFRCDPISEHNRLYWYRQTLGQGPEFLTYFQNEAQLEKSRLLSDRFSAERPKGSFSTLEIQRTEQGDSAMYLCASSLSDFVNEQFFGPGTRLTVL.

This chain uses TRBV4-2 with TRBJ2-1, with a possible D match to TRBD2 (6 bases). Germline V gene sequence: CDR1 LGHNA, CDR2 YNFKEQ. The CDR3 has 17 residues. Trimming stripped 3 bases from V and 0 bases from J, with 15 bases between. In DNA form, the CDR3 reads TGTGCCAGCAGCCACATCCGGGGACTGGACTCCTACAATGAGCAGTTCTTC. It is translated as CASSHIRGLDSYNEQFF.

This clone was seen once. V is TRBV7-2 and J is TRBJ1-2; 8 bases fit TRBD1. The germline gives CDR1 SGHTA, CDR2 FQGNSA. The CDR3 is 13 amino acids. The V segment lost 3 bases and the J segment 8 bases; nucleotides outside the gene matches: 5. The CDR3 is CASSFQGAEGYTF. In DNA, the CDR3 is TGTGCCAGCAGCTTTCAGGGGGCGGAAGGCTACACCTTC.

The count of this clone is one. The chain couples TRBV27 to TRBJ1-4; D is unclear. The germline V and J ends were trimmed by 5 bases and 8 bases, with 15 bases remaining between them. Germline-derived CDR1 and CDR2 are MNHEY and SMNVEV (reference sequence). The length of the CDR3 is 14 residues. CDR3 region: CASSRNGFREKLFF. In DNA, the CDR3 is TGTGCCAGCAGTCGTAATGGTTTCCGGGAAAAACTGTTTTTT.

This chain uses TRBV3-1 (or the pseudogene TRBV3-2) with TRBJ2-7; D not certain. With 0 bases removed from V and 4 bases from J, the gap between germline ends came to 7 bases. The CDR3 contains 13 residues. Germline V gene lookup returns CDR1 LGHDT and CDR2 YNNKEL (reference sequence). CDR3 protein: CASSQDLLYEQYF. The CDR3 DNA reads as TGTGCCAGCAGCCAAGATCTCCTGTACGAGCAGTACTTC.

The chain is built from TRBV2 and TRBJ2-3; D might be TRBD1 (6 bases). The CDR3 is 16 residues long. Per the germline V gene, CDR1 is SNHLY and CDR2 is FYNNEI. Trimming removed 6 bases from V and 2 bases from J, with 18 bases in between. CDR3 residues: CASRAGADRYTDTQYF. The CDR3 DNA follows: TGTGCCAGCAGAGCCGGGGCAGACAGGTACACAGATACGCAGTATTTT.

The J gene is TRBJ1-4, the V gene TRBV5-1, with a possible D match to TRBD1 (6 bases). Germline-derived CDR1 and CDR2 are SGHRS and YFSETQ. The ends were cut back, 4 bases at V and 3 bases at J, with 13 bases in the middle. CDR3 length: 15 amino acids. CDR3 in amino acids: CASSLWTAPNEKLFF. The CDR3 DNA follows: TGCGCCAGCAGCCTATGGACAGCCCCTAATGAAAAACTGTTTTTT.

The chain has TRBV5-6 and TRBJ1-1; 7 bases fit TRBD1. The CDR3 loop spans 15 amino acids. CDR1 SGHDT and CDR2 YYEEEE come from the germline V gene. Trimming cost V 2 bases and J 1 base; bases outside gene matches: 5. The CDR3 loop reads CASSLGQVKNTEAFF. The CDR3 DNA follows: TGTGCCAGCAGCTTAGGACAGGTGAAGAACACTGAAGCTTTCTTT.